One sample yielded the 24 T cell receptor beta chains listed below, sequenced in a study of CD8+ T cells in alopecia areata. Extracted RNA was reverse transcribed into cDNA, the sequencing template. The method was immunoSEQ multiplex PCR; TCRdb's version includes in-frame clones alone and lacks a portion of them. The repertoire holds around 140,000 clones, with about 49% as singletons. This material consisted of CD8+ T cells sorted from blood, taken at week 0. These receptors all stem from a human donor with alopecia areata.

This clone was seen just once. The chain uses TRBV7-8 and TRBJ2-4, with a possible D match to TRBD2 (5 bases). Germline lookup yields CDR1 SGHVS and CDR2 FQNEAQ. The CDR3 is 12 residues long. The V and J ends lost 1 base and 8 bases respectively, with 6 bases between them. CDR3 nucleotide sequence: TGTGCCAGCAGCTTAGGGGGAGACATTCAGTACTTC. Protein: CASSLGGDIQYF. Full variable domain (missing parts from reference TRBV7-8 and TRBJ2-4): GAGVSQSPRYKVAKRGQDVALRCDPISGHVSLFWYQQALGQGPEFLTYFQNEAQLDKSGLPSDRFFAERPEGSVSTLKIQRTQQEDSAVYLCASSLGGDIQYFGAGTRLSVL.

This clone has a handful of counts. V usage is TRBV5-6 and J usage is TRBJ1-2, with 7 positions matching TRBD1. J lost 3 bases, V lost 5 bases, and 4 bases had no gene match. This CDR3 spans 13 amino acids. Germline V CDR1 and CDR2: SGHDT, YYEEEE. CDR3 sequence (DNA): TGTGCCAGCAGTGACAGGGATGACTATGGCTACACCTTC. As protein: CASSDRDDYGYTF.

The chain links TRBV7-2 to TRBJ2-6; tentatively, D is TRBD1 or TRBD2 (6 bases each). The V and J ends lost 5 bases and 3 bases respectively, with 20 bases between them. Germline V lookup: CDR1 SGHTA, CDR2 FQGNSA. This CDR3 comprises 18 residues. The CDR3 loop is CASSRRGTSVFGANVLTF. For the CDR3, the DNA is TGTGCCAGCAGCCGGAGGGGGACATCGGTCTTTGGGGCCAACGTCCTGACTTTC.

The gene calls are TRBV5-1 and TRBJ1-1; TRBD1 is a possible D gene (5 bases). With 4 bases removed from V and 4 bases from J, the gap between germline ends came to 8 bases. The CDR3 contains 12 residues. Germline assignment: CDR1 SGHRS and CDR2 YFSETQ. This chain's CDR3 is CASSPGGTEAFF. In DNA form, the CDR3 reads TGCGCCAGCAGCCCCGGGGGCACTGAAGCTTTCTTT.

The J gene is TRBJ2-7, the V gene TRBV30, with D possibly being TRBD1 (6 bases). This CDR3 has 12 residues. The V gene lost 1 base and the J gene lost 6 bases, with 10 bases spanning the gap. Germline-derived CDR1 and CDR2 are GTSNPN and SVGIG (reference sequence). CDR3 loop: CAWSDGGGEQYF. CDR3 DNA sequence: TGTGCCTGGAGTGATGGGGGCGGCGAGCAGTACTTC.

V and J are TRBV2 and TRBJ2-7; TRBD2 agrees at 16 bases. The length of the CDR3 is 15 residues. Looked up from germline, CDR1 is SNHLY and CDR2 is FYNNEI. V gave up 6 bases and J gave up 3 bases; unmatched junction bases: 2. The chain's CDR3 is CASRGLAGGFYEQYF. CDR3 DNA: TGTGCCAGCAGGGGACTAGCGGGGGGGTTCTACGAGCAGTACTTC.

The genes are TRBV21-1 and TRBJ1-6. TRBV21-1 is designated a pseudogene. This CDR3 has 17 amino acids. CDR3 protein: CASSSGFTRGPSGPLHF. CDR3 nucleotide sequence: TGTGCCAGCAGCAGCGGATTCACCAGGGGGCCTAGCGGGCCCCTCCACTTT.

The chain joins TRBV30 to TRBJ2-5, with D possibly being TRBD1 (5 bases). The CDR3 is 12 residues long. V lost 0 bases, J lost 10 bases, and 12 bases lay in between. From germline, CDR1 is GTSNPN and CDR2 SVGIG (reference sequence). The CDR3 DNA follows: TGTGCCTGGAGTGTACCTGGGGCAAACCAGTACTTC. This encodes CAWSVPGANQYF.

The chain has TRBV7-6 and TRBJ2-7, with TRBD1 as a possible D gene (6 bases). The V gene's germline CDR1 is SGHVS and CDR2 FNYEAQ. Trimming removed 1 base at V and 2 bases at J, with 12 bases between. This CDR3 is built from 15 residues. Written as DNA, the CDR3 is TGTGCCAGCAGCTTAGAGGTGGGGACAACCTACGAGCAGTACTTC. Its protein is CASSLEVGTTYEQYF.

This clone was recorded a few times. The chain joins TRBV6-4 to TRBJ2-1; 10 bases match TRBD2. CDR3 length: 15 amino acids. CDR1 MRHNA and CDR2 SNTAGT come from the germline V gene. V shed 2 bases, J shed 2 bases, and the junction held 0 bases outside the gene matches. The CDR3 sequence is CASSDTSGTYNEQFF. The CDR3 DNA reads TGTGCCAGCAGTGACACTAGCGGGACCTACAATGAGCAGTTCTTC.

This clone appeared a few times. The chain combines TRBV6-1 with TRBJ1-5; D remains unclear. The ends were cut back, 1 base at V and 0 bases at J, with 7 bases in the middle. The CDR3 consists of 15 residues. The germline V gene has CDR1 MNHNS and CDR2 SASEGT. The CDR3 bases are TGTGCCAGCAGTGAAGTATGGGGTAGCAATCAGCCCCAGCATTTT. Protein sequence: CASSEVWGSNQPQHF.

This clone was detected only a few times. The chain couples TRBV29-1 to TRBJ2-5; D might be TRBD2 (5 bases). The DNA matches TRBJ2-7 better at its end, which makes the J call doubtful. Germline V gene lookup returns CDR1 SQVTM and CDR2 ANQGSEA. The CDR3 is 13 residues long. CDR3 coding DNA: TGCAGCGTTGAAGAACGGGACTCCTACGAGCAGTACTTC. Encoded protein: CSVEERDSYEQYF.

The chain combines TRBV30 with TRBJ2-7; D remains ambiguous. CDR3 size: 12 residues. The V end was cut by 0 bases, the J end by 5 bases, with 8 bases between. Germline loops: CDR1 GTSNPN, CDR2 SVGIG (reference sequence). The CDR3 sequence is CAWSVQTDEQYF. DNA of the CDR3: TGTGCCTGGAGTGTACAGACCGACGAGCAGTACTTC.

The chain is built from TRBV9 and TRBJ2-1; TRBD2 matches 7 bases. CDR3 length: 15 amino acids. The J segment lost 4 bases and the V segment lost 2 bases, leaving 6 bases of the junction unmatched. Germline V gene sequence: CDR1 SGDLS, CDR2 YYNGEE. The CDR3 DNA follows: TGTGCCAGCAGCGTCTGGGCTAGCGGATACAATGAGCAGTTCTTC. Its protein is CASSVWASGYNEQFF.

The CDR3 here is CASSPGTGQETQYF. In DNA form, the CDR3 reads TGTGCCAGCAGCCCCGGGACAGGGCAAGAGACCCAGTACTTC. This sequence joins TRBV6-5 and TRBJ2-5; 9 bases are shared with TRBD1. Germline values: CDR1 MNHEY, CDR2 SVGAGI. The V segment lost 6 bases and the J segment 2 bases; nucleotides outside the gene matches: 4. This CDR3 is 14 amino acids long.

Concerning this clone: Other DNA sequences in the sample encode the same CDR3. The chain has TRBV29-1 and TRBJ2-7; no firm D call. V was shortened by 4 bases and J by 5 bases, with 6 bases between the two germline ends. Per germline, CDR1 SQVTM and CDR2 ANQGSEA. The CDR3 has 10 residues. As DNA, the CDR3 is TGCAGCGTTGTTGAGGACGAGCAGTACTTC. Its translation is CSVVEDEQYF.

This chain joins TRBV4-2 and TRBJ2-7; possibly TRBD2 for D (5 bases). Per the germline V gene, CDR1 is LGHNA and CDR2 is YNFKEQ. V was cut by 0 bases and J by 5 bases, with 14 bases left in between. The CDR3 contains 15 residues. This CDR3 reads CASSQDIGEGDEQYF. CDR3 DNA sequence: TGTGCCAGCAGCCAAGATATCGGAGAGGGAGACGAGCAGTACTTC.

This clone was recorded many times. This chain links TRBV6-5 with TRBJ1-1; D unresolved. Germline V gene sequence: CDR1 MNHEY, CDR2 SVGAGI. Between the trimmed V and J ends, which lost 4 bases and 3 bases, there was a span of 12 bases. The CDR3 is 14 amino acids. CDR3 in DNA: TGTGCCAGCAGTTCACAACCGGGATACACTGAAGCTTTCTTT. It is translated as CASSSQPGYTEAFF.

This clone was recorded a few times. Here the CDR3 DNA reads TGTGCCAGCAGTGAAGTTAGCGGGGGCGCAGATACGCAGTATTTT. Residues: CASSEVSGGADTQYF. This chain uses TRBV6-1 with TRBJ2-3, with 9 bases identical to TRBD2. Trimming cost V 1 base and J 4 bases; bases outside gene matches: 3. CDR1 MNHNS and CDR2 SASEGT come from the germline V gene. This CDR3 has 15 amino acids.

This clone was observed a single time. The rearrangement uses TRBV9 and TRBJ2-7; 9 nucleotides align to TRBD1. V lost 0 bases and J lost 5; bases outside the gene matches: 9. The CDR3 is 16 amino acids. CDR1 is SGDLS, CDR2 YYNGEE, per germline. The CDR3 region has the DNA TGTGCCAGCAGCGTAGGGTCCGGGACAGGGAGGCACGAGCAGTACTTC. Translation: CASSVGSGTGRHEQYF.

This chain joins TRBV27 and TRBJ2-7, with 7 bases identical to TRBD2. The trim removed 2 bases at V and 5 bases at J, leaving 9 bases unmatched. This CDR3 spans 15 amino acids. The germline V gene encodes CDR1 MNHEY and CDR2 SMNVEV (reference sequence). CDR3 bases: TGTGCCAGCAGTTTAGAACTAGCGCGAATCGACGAGCAGTACTTC. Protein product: CASSLELARIDEQYF.

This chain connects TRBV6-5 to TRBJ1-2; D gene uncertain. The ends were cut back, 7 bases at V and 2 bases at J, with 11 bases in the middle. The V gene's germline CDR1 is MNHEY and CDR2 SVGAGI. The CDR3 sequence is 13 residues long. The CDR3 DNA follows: TGTGCCAGCACCCACGAGGAGAACTATGGCTACACCTTC. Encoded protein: CASTHEENYGYTF.

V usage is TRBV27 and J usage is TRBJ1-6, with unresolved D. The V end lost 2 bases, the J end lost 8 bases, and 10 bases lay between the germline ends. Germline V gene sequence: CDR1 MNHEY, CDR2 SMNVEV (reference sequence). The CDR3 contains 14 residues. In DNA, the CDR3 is TGTGCCAGCAGTTTAAAGGGCGCCTATTCACCCCTCCACTTT. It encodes CASSLKGAYSPLHF.

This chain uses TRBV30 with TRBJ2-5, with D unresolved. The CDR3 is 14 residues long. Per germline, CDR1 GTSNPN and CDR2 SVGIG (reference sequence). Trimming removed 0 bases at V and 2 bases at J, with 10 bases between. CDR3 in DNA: TGTGCCTGGAGTGTAGTTGATTGGCAAGAGACCCAGTACTTC. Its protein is CAWSVVDWQETQYF.